These T cell receptor beta chains were read from a single sample in a study of CD8 T cells in ankylosing spondylitis. TCRdb re-called the 5' RACE reads with MiXCR, one entry per CDR3 protein. The data contain about 280,000 distinct CDR3 sequences, 20% of them seen just once; the ten biggest clones take up 7.5% to 9%. Sequencing was done on a sample of blood, either unsorted or a sorted T cell fraction (not recorded which). The receptors here all came from a male donor with ankylosing spondylitis or in good health (not recorded which). The CDR3 runs from the conserved cysteine through the conserved F or W. The D gene is left open where the match is weak. A clone size is listed for some rows: how often the clone was seen (once, few, many), or a class if it is expanded.

TRBV20-1	TRBJ2-1	TRBD2	.	TGCAGTGCTAGATCTCTAGCGGGGTACGGTGAGCAGTTCTTC	CSARSLAGYGEQFF
TRBV6-5	TRBJ1-1	.	few	TGTGCTGTGGGCAACACTGAAGCTTTCTTT	CAVGNTEAFF
TRBV2	TRBJ1-1	.	few	TGTGCCAGCAGTTATGGGGAGATCACTGAAGCTTTCTTT	CASSYGEITEAFF
TRBV5-5	TRBJ2-2	.	many	TGTATAACCCCACACCCCGGGGAGCTGTTTTTT	CITPHPGELFF
TRBV7-6	TRBJ2-1	.	many	TGTGCCAGCAGCCTTGACAGGAGGACTCTCTACTCCTACAATGAGCAGTTCTTC	CASSLDRRTLYSYNEQFF
TRBV30	TRBJ2-3	TRBD1	.	TGTGCCTGGAGTGTGTGGGACAGGGGAGCCACAGATACGCAGTATTTT	CAWSVWDRGATDTQYF
TRBV29-1	TRBJ2-3	.	few	TGCAGCGTTGCAGGTAGCGGAGGAGATACGCAGTATTTT	CSVAGSGGDTQYF
TRBV5-1	TRBJ2-3	.	few	TGCGCCAGCAGCTTGTCGGGACCTCGCACAGATACGCAGTATTTT	CASSLSGPRTDTQYF
TRBV14	TRBJ2-1	.	.	TGTGCCAGCAGCCAAGATTGGGCCTTTTCTCGGAATGAGCAGTTCTTC	CASSQDWAFSRNEQFF
TRBV20-1	TRBJ2-1	TRBD2	.	TGCAGTGCTCATCTCCTAGCGGGAAGCAATGAGCAGTTCTTC	CSAHLLAGSNEQFF
TRBV5-1	TRBJ2-2	.	.	TGCGCCAGCAGCCTCGGGGTGGTCACCGGGGAGCTGTTTTTT	CASSLGVVTGELFF
TRBV4-2	TRBJ2-1	.	.	TGTGCCAGCAGCCAAGATGGGCAGGCCCTCAATGAGCAGTTCTTC	CASSQDGQALNEQFF
TRBV5-6	TRBJ2-5	.	.	TGTGCCAGCAGCGACGGACAGAAGGGGGGGCGGACCCAGTACTTC	CASSDGQKGGRTQYF
TRBV11-2	TRBJ2-5	.	many	TGTGCCAGCAGCTCAGGCCGCGGTTGGGAGACCCAGTACTTC	CASSSGRGWETQYF
TRBV6-1	TRBJ2-2	TRBD1	few	TGTGCCAGCAGCGCCACAGGGGGTGACTCGACCACCGGGGAGCTGTTTTTT	CASSATGGDSTTGELFF
TRBV5-1	TRBJ2-5	.	many	TGCGCCAGCAGCTACCGGGACACCCCTCAAGAGACCCAGTACTTC	CASSYRDTPQETQYF
TRBV24-1	TRBJ2-1	TRBD1	.	TGTGCCACCAGTGATTCCGGACAGGGGGCACACAATGAGCAGTTCTTC	CATSDSGQGAHNEQFF
TRBV28	TRBJ2-5	.	few	TGTGCCAGCAGTTTCCTCCAACAGGGTTCTGAGACCCAGTACTTC	CASSFLQQGSETQYF
TRBV18	TRBJ2-2	.	.	TGTGCCAGCTCACCACTTGTTGGGATTAACACCGGGGAGCTGTTTTTT	CASSPLVGINTGELFF
TRBV28	TRBJ1-4	.	.	TGTGCCAGCATTGACAGTGGTGAAAAACTGTTTTTT	CASIDSGEKLFF
TRBV28	TRBJ2-1	.	.	TGTGCCAGCAGGACGGTCTACAATGAGCAGTTCTTC	CASRTVYNEQFF
TRBV20-1	TRBJ2-3	.	.	TGCAGGGCCATCTTAGGGGTTGGCACAGATACGCAGTATTTT	CRAILGVGTDTQYF
TRBV11-2	TRBJ2-5	.	.	TGTGCCAGCAGCCCCGTCCATCCGGAGACCCAGTACTTC	CASSPVHPETQYF
TRBV24-1	TRBJ2-1	TRBD1	few	TGTGCCACAGCTCCCGGACAGGGGGGATACAATGAGCAGTTCTTC	CATAPGQGGYNEQFF